This TCR beta chain was obtained from a study of metastatic and nonmetastatic thyroid tumors. V trimming: 1 base; J trimming: 0 bases; junction bases outside the gene matches: 3. CDR3 length: 15 amino acids. The germline V gene has CDR1 LGHDT and CDR2 YNNKEL (reference sequence). This clone was counted many times. TCRdb re-called clones from the PCR reads using MiXCR. The table shows over 30,000 clones, with about a fifth occurring only once. No patient had received any treatment before thyroid surgery. This clonotype was sampled from a male donor with papillary thyroid cancer or a benign thyroid nodule (not recorded which). Some clones in this sample may be carry-over from other donors' samples. This chain links TRBV3-1 with TRBJ2-7; TRBD2 aligns across 7 bases. Sequenced: tumor tissue. CDR3 sequence (DNA): TGTGCCAGCAGCCAAGTAGCGGGCTTCTCCTACGAGCAGTACTTC. Translation: CASSQVAGFSYEQYF.